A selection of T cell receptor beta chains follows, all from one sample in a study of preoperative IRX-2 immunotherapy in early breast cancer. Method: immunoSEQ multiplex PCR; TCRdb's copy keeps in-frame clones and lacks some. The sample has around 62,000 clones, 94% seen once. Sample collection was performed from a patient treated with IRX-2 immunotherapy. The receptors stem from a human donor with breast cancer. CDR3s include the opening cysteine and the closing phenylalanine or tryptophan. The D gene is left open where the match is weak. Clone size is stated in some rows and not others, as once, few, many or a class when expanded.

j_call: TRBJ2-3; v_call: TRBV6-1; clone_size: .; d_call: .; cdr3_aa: CASRRGRTDTQYF; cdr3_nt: TGTGCCAGCAGGAGGGGACGCACAGATACGCAGTATTTT
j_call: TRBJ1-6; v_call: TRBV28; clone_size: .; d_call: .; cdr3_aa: CASSLSGYNSPLHF; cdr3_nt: TGTGCCAGCAGTTTATCAGGGTATAATTCACCCCTCCACTTT
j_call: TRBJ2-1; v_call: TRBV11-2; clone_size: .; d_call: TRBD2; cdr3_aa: CASSLDPSGGVLSSYNEQFF; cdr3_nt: TGTGCCAGCAGCTTAGACCCTAGCGGGGGGGTTTTGAGCTCCTACAATGAGCAGTTCTTC
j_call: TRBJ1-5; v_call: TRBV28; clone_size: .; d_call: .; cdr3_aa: CASSLSRGVGNQPQHF; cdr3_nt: TGTGCCAGCAGTTTATCGCGGGGTGTGGGCAATCAGCCCCAGCATTTT
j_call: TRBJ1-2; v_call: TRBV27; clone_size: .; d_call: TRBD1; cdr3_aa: CASSRGQGATYGYTF; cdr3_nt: TGTGCCAGCAGCCGCGGACAGGGGGCTACGTATGGCTACACCTTC
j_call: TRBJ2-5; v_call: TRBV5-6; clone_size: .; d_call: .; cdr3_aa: CASNTYGTWAQYF; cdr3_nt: TGTGCCAGCAACACTTACGGGACGTGGGCCCAGTACTTC
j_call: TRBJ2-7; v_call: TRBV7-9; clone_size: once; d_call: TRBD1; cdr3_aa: CASSPRTGFYEQYF; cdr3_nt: TGTGCCAGCAGCCCTAGGACAGGATTCTACGAGCAGTACTTC
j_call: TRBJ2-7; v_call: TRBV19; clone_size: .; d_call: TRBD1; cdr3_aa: CASSQQGAAGEQYF; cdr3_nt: TGTGCCAGTAGCCAACAGGGGGCAGCGGGTGAGCAGTACTTC
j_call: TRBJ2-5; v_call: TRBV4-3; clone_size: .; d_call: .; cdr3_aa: CASSQDVDGETQYF; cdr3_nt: TGCGCCAGCAGCCAAGATGTGGATGGGGAGACCCAGTACTTC
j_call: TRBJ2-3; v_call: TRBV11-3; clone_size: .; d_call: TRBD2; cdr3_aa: CASSQGGLASDTQYF; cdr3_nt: TGTGCCAGCAGCCAGGGAGGACTAGCAAGTGATACGCAGTATTTT
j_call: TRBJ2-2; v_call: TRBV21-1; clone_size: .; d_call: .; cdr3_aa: CASSKSGSSGELFF; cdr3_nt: TGTGCCAGCAGCAAAAGCGGGAGTAGCGGGGAGCTGTTTTTT
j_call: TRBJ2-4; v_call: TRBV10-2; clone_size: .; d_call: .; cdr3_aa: CASSEPYVAKNIQYF; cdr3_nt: TGCGCCAGCAGTGAGCCGTACGTAGCCAAAAACATTCAGTACTTC
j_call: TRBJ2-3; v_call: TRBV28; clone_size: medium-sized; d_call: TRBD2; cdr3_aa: CASSLWAGVSTDTQYF; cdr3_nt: TGTGCCAGCAGTTTATGGGCGGGGGTTAGCACAGATACGCAGTATTTT
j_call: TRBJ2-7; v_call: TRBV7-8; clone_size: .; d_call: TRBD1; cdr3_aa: CASSRTGTDYYEQYF; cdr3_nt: TGTGCCAGCAGCCGAACCGGGACAGATTACTACGAGCAGTACTTC
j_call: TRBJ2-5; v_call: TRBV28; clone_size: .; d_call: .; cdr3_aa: CASSIRGFSGQYF; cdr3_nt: TGTGCCAGCAGTATTCGGGGGTTCTCCGGGCAGTACTTC
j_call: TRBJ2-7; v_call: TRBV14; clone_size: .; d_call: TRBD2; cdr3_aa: CASSRTSGRAFSYEQYF; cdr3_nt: TGTGCCAGCAGCAGGACTAGCGGGAGGGCCTTTAGCTACGAGCAGTACTTC
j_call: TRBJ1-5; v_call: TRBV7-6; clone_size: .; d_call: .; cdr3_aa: CASSLTAYSNQPQHF; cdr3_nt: TGTGCCAGCAGCCTGACAGCTTATAGCAATCAGCCCCAGCATTTT
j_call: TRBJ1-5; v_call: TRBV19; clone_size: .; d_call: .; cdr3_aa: CASNPDLGSQPQHF; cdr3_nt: TGTGCCAGTAACCCGGACCTTGGAAGTCAGCCCCAGCATTTT
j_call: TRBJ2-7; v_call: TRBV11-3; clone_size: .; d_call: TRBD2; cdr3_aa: CASSPGPTSGGFPTYEQYF; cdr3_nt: TGTGCCAGCAGCCCAGGCCCCACTAGCGGGGGATTCCCTACCTACGAGCAGTACTTC